The 20 T cell receptor beta chains below were found in one sample sequenced in a study of graft-versus-host responses after intestinal transplantation. Sequencing was performed with immunoSEQ multiplex PCR; in TCRdb, only in-frame clones are kept and a portion is missing. This table has about 120,000 clones, about 93% appearing once. Which antigens these TCRs recognize remains unknown. Source: unstimulated CD4+ T cells sorted from spleen or lymph node cells, taken before intestinal transplant. These receptors originate from a human donor who received an intestinal transplant.

The J gene is TRBJ2-6, the V gene TRBV30; D gene ambiguous. Trimming cost V 4 bases and J 2 bases, with 6 bases left between them. This CDR3 spans 13 amino acids. Germline assignment: CDR1 GTSNPN and CDR2 SVGIG (reference sequence). CDR3 amino acids: CAWKPPGANVLTF. The CDR3 DNA is TGTGCCTGGAAGCCGCCTGGGGCCAACGTCCTGACTTTC.

The V gene is TRBV14, the J gene TRBJ1-2; tentatively, D is TRBD1 (6 bases). CDR3 length: 15 residues. The germline V and J ends were trimmed by 3 bases and 2 bases, with 13 bases remaining between them. Germline V gene sequence: CDR1 SGHDN, CDR2 FVKESK. In DNA form, the CDR3 reads TGTGCCAGCAGCCAGTATGCGGGGGGCAACTATGGCTACACCTTC. Protein sequence: CASSQYAGGNYGYTF. Full variable domain (remainder filled in from reference TRBV14 and TRBJ1-2): EAGVTQFPSHSVIEKGQTVTLRCDPISGHDNLYWYRRVMGKEIKFLLHFVKESKQDESGMPNNRFLAERTGGTYSTLKVQPAELEDSGVYFCASSQYAGGNYGYTFGSGTRLTVV.

This sequence joins TRBV28 and TRBJ1-5; possibly TRBD1 for D (5 bases). The CDR3 runs to 18 residues. V lost 6 bases to trimming and J lost 2 bases, with 23 bases between them. The germline V gene encodes CDR1 MDHEN and CDR2 SYDVKM. DNA for the CDR3: TGTGCCAGCAGCCACACACGTTTTGGGGGAAAGGGCAATCAGCCCCAGCATTTT. Translation gives CASSHTRFGGKGNQPQHF. Drawing the rest from reference TRBV28 and TRBJ1-5, the complete variable domain is DVKVTQSSRYLVKRTGEKVFLECVQDMDHENMFWYRQDPGLGLRLIYFSYDVKMKEKGDIPEGYSVSREKKERFSLILESASTNQTSMYLCASSHTRFGGKGNQPQHFGDGTRLSIL.

The V gene is TRBV5-1, the J gene TRBJ2-6; D not resolved. Trimming shortened V by 6 bases and J by 2 bases, and 9 bases separated the two germline ends. Germline CDR1 is SGHRS and CDR2 is YFSETQ. The CDR3 contains 14 residues. This CDR3 reads CASKSVAGANVLTF. The CDR3 region has the DNA TGCGCCAGCAAGTCGGTGGCTGGGGCCAACGTCCTGACTTTC.

This clone appeared a single time. The chain joins TRBV27 to TRBJ2-1; TRBD1 or TRBD2 may be the D gene (5 bases each). The CDR3 has 14 residues. In germline, CDR1 is MNHEY, CDR2 SMNVEV (reference sequence). V lost 7 bases and J lost 8, with 18 bases in between. CDR3 nucleotides: TGTGCCAGCATGAAACGGGGCCACTCGGATGAGCAGTTCTTC. It yields the protein CASMKRGHSDEQFF.

V is TRBV2 and J is TRBJ2-3; possibly TRBD2 for D (6 bases). CDR1 and CDR2 (germline): SNHLY, FYNNEI. Trimming took off 6 bases at V and 2 bases at J, with 12 bases between the two ends. This CDR3 region has 14 residues. CDR3 coding DNA: TGTGCCAGCAGCACGGGAGCCATCACAGATACGCAGTATTTT. As protein: CASSTGAITDTQYF.

This chain connects TRBV6-1 to TRBJ2-3, with a possible D match to TRBD1 (6 bases). The CDR3 is 15 amino acids. Between the trimmed V and J ends, which lost 6 bases and 1 base, there was a span of 14 bases. Germline assignment: CDR1 MNHNS and CDR2 SASEGT. DNA for the CDR3: TGTGCCAGCAGCAGCACAGGGTACCGCACAGATACGCAGTATTTT. Translating it yields CASSSTGYRTDTQYF.

A few counts support this clone. The V call is TRBV28, the J call TRBJ2-7; 7 nucleotides agree with TRBD2. The V gene end was trimmed by 5 bases and the J gene end by 3 bases; junction bases not matched to a gene: 1. The CDR3 is made up of 12 amino acids. Germline-derived CDR1 and CDR2 are MDHEN and SYDVKM. The DNA of the CDR3 is TGTGCCAGCAGTCCTAGCGGCTACGAGCAGTACTTC. It specifies CASSPSGYEQYF.

The V call is TRBV7-9, the J call TRBJ2-7, with D perhaps TRBD2 (5 bases). Germline V gene data show CDR1 as SEHNR and CDR2 as FQNEAQ (reference sequence). The CDR3 totals 14 residues. V lost 2 bases to trimming and J lost 2 bases, with 10 bases between them. CDR3 residues: CASSLRGETYEQYF. In DNA, the CDR3 is TGTGCCAGCAGCTTACGTGGGGAGACCTACGAGCAGTACTTC.

The chain uses TRBV5-1 and TRBJ2-7; no definite D call. CDR1 is SGHRS, CDR2 YFSETQ, per germline. The CDR3 is 13 residues long. V dropped 0 bases and J dropped 7 bases, with 11 bases sitting between them. As DNA, the CDR3 is TGCGCCAGCAGCTTGGGCGGCCCCAGGGAGCAGTACTTC. Translated, it gives CASSLGGPREQYF.

The rearrangement links TRBV11-2 to TRBJ2-7; possibly TRBD2 for D (6 bases). Trimming removed 4 bases from V and 4 bases from J, with 20 bases in between. Germline V gene data show CDR1 as SGHAT and CDR2 as FQNNGV. The CDR3 is 16 residues long. In DNA, the CDR3 is TGTGCCAGCAGCTACGGGATTGTCACGGCGGGGTACGAGCAGTACTTC. As protein: CASSYGIVTAGYEQYF.

V gene TRBV4-1 combines with J gene TRBJ2-3; 9 nucleotides align to TRBD2. The J segment lost 5 bases and the V segment lost 0 bases, leaving 6 bases of the junction unmatched. The CDR3 totals 16 residues. Germline values: CDR1 MGHRA, CDR2 YSYEKL. The CDR3 protein is CASSQEGGRVGDTQYF. The CDR3, as DNA: TGCGCCAGCAGCCAAGAGGGCGGGAGGGTTGGAGATACGCAGTATTTT.

The chain employs TRBV5-4 and TRBJ2-7, with D possibly TRBD1 on 6 matching bases. The CDR3 loop spans 19 amino acids. V gave up 2 bases and J gave up 5 bases, with 29 bases separating them. The germline gives CDR1 SGHNT, CDR2 YYREEE (reference sequence). In nucleotides, the CDR3 is TGTGCCAGCAGCTTACAGGGAAAGGTGGGAGTCTTCAGGGGCCACGAGCAGTACTTC. This encodes CASSLQGKVGVFRGHEQYF. The complete variable domain, with remaining parts taken from reference TRBV5-4 and TRBJ2-7, reads ETGVTQSPTHLIKTRGQQVTLRCSSQSGHNTVSWYQQALGQGPQFIFQYYREEENGRGNFPPRFSGLQFPNYSSELNVNALELDDSALYLCASSLQGKVGVFRGHEQYFGPGTRLTVT.

The genes are TRBV30 and TRBJ1-2, with 12 bases lining up with TRBD1. The CDR3 is made up of 13 amino acids. Germline V CDR1 and CDR2: GTSNPN, SVGIG (reference sequence). With V trimmed by 5 bases and J by 8 bases, 6 bases remained unmatched. Here the CDR3 reads CAWRDRGLEGYTF. CDR3 sequence (DNA): TGTGCCTGGCGGGACAGGGGGCTTGAAGGCTACACCTTC.

This clone has just one count. This chain connects TRBV6-1 to TRBJ2-6; D unresolved. V was trimmed by 7 bases and J by 1 base, leaving 11 bases between them. This CDR3 is built from 15 residues. Germline values: CDR1 MNHNS, CDR2 SASEGT. The CDR3 bases are TGTGCCAGCACTCTACGACGATCTGGGGCCAACGTCCTGACTTTC. Protein product: CASTLRRSGANVLTF.

This sequence joins TRBV5-4 and TRBJ2-7, with D possibly matching TRBD1 (5 bases). In germline, CDR1 is SGHNT, CDR2 YYREEE (reference sequence). The ends were cut back, 0 bases at V and 4 bases at J, with 11 bases in the middle. This CDR3 has 14 amino acids. In nucleotides, the CDR3 is TGTGCCAGCAGCTTGGTCGGACAAGGGTACGAGCAGTACTTC. Translation gives CASSLVGQGYEQYF.

This chain links TRBV19 with TRBJ2-5; a weak D match, TRBD2 (6 bases). The assigned J gene may be wrong: the sequence end matches TRBJ2-7 better. Germline CDR1 LNHDA, CDR2 SQIVND (reference sequence). The CDR3 sequence is 16 residues long. The CDR3 protein is CASSPPGAKGSYEQYF. As DNA, the CDR3 is TGTGCCAGTAGTCCCCCGGGAGCGAAGGGCTCCTACGAGCAGTACTTC.

The chain recombines TRBV7-3 with TRBJ2-3; no clear D. Trimming stripped 5 bases from V and 5 bases from J, with 14 bases between. Germline V lookup: CDR1 SGHTA, CDR2 FQGTGA. CDR3 length: 14 residues. The CDR3 sequence: CASSPGRVVDTQYF. CDR3 in DNA: TGTGCCAGCAGCCCAGGAAGGGTGGTAGATACGCAGTATTTT.

V usage is TRBV7-9 and J usage is TRBJ2-5, with 12 bases identical to TRBD2. V lost 5 bases and J lost 5; bases outside the gene matches: 9. CDR1 SEHNR and CDR2 FQNEAQ come from the germline V gene (reference sequence). The length of the CDR3 is 16 residues. The CDR3 DNA is TGTGCCAGCAGCACTGGACTAGCGGGATCTGGGGAGACCCAGTACTTC. This translates into CASSTGLAGSGETQYF.

This clone is a singleton in its sample. The gene calls are TRBV5-1 and TRBJ2-2; 7 bases fit TRBD1. Trimming cost V 3 bases and J 6 bases; bases outside gene matches: 14. Germline V gives CDR1 SGHRS, CDR2 YFSETQ. The CDR3 extends over 17 amino acids. The CDR3 is CASSSTILGQFSGELFF. As DNA, the CDR3 is TGCGCCAGCAGCTCCACTATACTGGGACAGTTTTCCGGGGAGCTGTTTTTT.